This TCR beta chain was identified in a study of graft-versus-host responses after intestinal transplantation. Study summary: The transplants performed in recipients were multivisceral, liver-intestinal, or isolated intestinal. Each recipient received anti-thymocyte globulin induction, then tacrolimus and steroids for about 3 years. Study-wide points: High graft-versus-host to host-versus-graft T cell clonal ratios marked allografts of patients with graft-donor macrochimerism. GvH clones surfaced in recipient marrow, some emerging earlier in ileum or blood.

The germline CDR1 and CDR2 sequences are MNHEY and SVGAGI. CDR3 length: 15 amino acids. V was clipped by 0 bases and J by 5 bases; unmatched bases: 1. Details on this clone: The antigen remains unidentified. This same CDR3 is encoded by further DNA sequences in the sample.

The method was immunoSEQ multiplex PCR; TCRdb's version includes in-frame clones alone and lacks a portion of them. In the table there are more than 95,000 clones, roughly nine tenths of which are singletons. The clonotype comes from a human donor who received an intestinal transplant. The sample in question was unstimulated CD4+ T cells sorted from spleen or lymph node cells, obtained before intestinal transplant. V and J are TRBV6-5 and TRBJ1-6; 7 bases match TRBD1. The CDR3 reads CASSYSGTDNSPLHF. CDR3 nucleotides: TGTGCCAGCAGTTACTCCGGGACAGATAATTCACCCCTCCACTTT.